The following is a T cell receptor (beta chain) sequence with its context. It lacks a known antigen. No much larger clone is present one base from it, and per-base qualities are unavailable. Cut back by 3 bases and 0 bases, the V and J ends lie 6 bases apart. CDR1 and CDR2 are read off the germline V gene as KGHSH and LQKENI. From its cysteine to its phenylalanine, the CDR3 spans 14 amino acids. The read is trimmed to its CDR3 DNA, 42 bases read in frame from base 1. Whole blood was collected in K2EDTA tubes by collaborating institutions according to the institutions' own protocols. Collaborator samples were shipped for TCRbeta analysis as frozen whole blood, isolated PBMCs, or DNA extracted from either sample type. The data belong to a study of blood T cell repertoires in COVID-19 (TCRdb year 2020). Background on the whole study: Collaborator samples came from the United States, Italy and Spain and covered acute and convalescent phases of COVID-19. The material from the prospective study consisted of cDNA or gDNA derived from T cells, B-cell-depleted T cells, or PBMCs. Deeply sampled blood TCRbeta repertoires from subjects exposed to, actively infected with, or recovered from COVID-19 were included in the dataset. The repertoires were released in a freely available public database intended as a resource for research on the immune response to SARS-CoV-2. The samples were drawn from two sources: the first 160 participants of the ongoing ImmuneRACE study, and 1,200 or so subjects contributed by 6 global collaborators. The sample metadata nearly always contained a de-identified subject ID, COVID-19 status, age in years and sex. Where available, HLA class I and class II types were obtained from metadata supplied by the sample provider rather than from assay-based typing. Points the paper makes about the study in general: How much clinical and demographic metadata was included differed by source and by participant, and the metadata was provided uncurated.

TCRbeta CDR3 regions were amplified from genomic DNA by means of the immunoSEQ Assay, a bias-controlled multiplex PCR. The study's own analysis went as follows. The number of nucleated cells in each sample was estimated from the amplification of reference gene primers within the assay. Sequence reads were collapsed and filtered to measure the absolute abundance of every unique TCRbeta CDR3 rearrangement. For each sample, productive Simpson clonality was calculated as the square root of Simpson's diversity index over productive rearrangements. The immuneACCESS repertoire file appears here via TCRdb, limited to in-frame rearrangements. These files lack a portion of the clones; in checked studies, under half of the deficit traces to unresolved V genes, and the cause of the others is not known. That table is the source of V, J and clone size, and D and trimming were worked out from the DNA. The sample table contains approximately 190,000 clones; only one count was recorded for roughly 80% of them. The ten largest clones represent 6.9% of the sample.

The rearrangement joined TRBV18 to TRBJ1-5, and TRBD1 may be the D gene, going by 5 matching bases. Source material: peripheral blood. This TCR was recovered from a man in his 60s with acute or convalescent COVID-19. The CDR3 here reads CASSPQGSNQPQHF. The bases read TGTGCCAGCTCACCCCAGGGTAGCAATCAGCCCCAGCATTTT.